Each of the 21 T cell receptor beta chains below was sequenced from the same sample in a study of blood T cell repertoires in COVID-19 (dated by TCRdb to about 2020). The library was made by the immunoSEQ multiplex PCR assay. Sourced from immuneACCESS, this table was stored by TCRdb with only in-frame sequences that have V and J called. A share of the clones is absent; for the studies checked, an unresolved V gene accounts for under half, and the remainder has no known explanation. In this sample the table shows approximately 100,000 clones, roughly nine tenths of which occur a single time. Roughly 4.9% of the sample belongs to the ten largest clones. Sequencing was done on a sample of peripheral blood. The receptors originated from a woman over 75 with active COVID-19.

This chain links TRBV7-9 with TRBJ1-2; D gene unclear. Per the germline V gene, CDR1 is SEHNR and CDR2 is FQNEAQ (reference sequence). Trimming took 0 bases from V and 7 from J, leaving 15 bases between them. This CDR3 has 15 amino acids. The CDR3: CASSLARGGGLGYTF. The CDR3 DNA is TGTGCCAGCAGCTTAGCGCGGGGTGGAGGACTTGGCTACACCTTC.

The chain joins TRBV6-6 to TRBJ2-3; maybe TRBD2 (6 bases). The V end was cut by 6 bases, the J end by 0 bases, with 10 bases between. The germline gives CDR1 MNHNY, CDR2 SVGAGI (reference sequence). This CDR3 contains 14 residues. CDR3 protein: CASRNSGSTDTQYF. The CDR3, as DNA: TGTGCCAGCAGAAATAGCGGTAGCACAGATACGCAGTATTTT.

The chain carries TRBV15 and TRBJ2-7; 12 nucleotides line up with TRBD2. The CDR3 extends over 17 amino acids. Germline values: CDR1 LNHNV, CDR2 YYDKDF (reference sequence). The junction had 6 bases not matched to a gene; V was cut back by 0 bases and J by 3 bases. The CDR3, as DNA: TGTGCCACCAGCAGAGACCAGCTAGCGGGAGGGCGCTACGAGCAGTACTTC. It is translated as CATSRDQLAGGRYEQYF.

The chain carries TRBV28 and TRBJ1-1; no firm D call. The CDR3 spans 14 residues. Germline CDR1 MDHEN, CDR2 SYDVKM. Trimming took 6 bases from V and 1 from J, leaving 12 bases between them. In nucleotides, the CDR3 is TGTGCCAGCAGCGGGAGGAAAGGGAACACTGAAGCTTTCTTT. Its protein is CASSGRKGNTEAFF.

In regard to this clone: A read error may account for a junction end that differs from germline. The chain has TRBV7-9 and TRBJ2-4, with 9 bases identical to TRBD2. The CDR3 covers 14 residues. Looked up from germline, CDR1 is SEHNR and CDR2 is FQNEAQ (reference sequence). The CDR3 protein is CASSLAGHRDIQYF. Written as DNA, the CDR3 is TGTGCCAGCAGCCTAGCGGGACATCGAGACATTCAGTACTTC.

The CDR3, as DNA: TGTGCCAGCAGTCACCCGGGGACTAGCTTTCGGGATGAGCAGTTCTTC. It yields the protein CASSHPGTSFRDEQFF. The chain is built from TRBV6-2 or TRBV6-3 and TRBJ2-1; TRBD2 agrees at 9 bases. Germline V lookup: CDR1 MNHEY, CDR2 SVGEGT. CDR3 size: 16 residues. The J segment lost 8 bases and the V segment lost 5 bases, leaving 13 bases of the junction unmatched.

J is TRBJ1-2 and V is TRBV19; 7 bases are a match to TRBD1. Germline trimming cut 4 bases from V and 4 bases from J; bases unmatched to any gene: 6. CDR1 is LNHDA and CDR2 is SQIVND in the germline V gene (reference sequence). This CDR3 region has 14 residues. CDR3 sequence reads: CASSTGTDIYGYTF. CDR3 nucleotides: TGTGCCAGTAGTACCGGGACAGACATCTATGGCTACACCTTC.

This rearrangement joins TRBV2 to TRBJ1-1; D ambiguous. Germline V gene lookup returns CDR1 SNHLY and CDR2 FYNNEI. CDR3 length: 13 amino acids. Trimming removed 8 bases from V and 2 bases from J, with 12 bases in between. This chain's CDR3 is CASAIVINTEAFF. The DNA for the CDR3 is TGTGCCAGCGCAATAGTGATAAACACTGAAGCTTTCTTT.

This clone was observed a single time. The V call is TRBV19, the J call TRBJ2-5, with 11 bases identical to TRBD1. The germline V gene has CDR1 LNHDA and CDR2 SQIVND (reference sequence). The junction had 2 bases not matched to a gene; V was cut back by 6 bases and J by 2 bases. The length of the CDR3 is 14 residues. CDR3 sequence: CASSRDRGQETQYF. For the CDR3, the DNA is TGTGCCAGTAGCCGGGACAGGGGGCAAGAGACCCAGTACTTC.

This clone turned up a few times. This sequence joins TRBV2 and TRBJ2-5; D call uncertain. CDR3 length: 14 residues. V lost 2 bases and J 1 base, leaving 8 bases between the germline ends. Germline CDR1 SNHLY, CDR2 FYNNEI. The CDR3 region is CASSEFSSQETQYF. The CDR3 bases are TGTGCCAGCAGTGAATTTAGCAGCCAAGAGACCCAGTACTTC. The full variable domain, completed using reference TRBV2 and TRBJ2-5, is EPEVTQTPSHQVTQMGQEVILRCVPISNHLYFYWYRQILGQKVEFLVSFYNNEISEKSEIFDDQFSVERPDGSNFTLKIRSTKLEDSAMYFCASSEFSSQETQYFGPGTRLLVL.

This chain joins TRBV5-4 and TRBJ2-1, with 9 positions matching TRBD2. Germline-derived CDR1 and CDR2 are SGHNT and YYREEE (reference sequence). The V gene end was trimmed by 4 bases and the J gene end by 6 bases; junction bases not matched to a gene: 5. The CDR3 spans 14 residues. CDR3 coding DNA: TGTGCCAGCAGCCTGGGACTAGCTTTCAATGAGCAGTTCTTC. Protein product: CASSLGLAFNEQFF.

This chain links TRBV27 with TRBJ1-5; TRBD1 aligns across 8 bases. V gave up 0 bases and J gave up 3 bases; unmatched junction bases: 16. CDR3 length: 20 residues. CDR1 and CDR2 (germline): MNHEY, SMNVEV (reference sequence). CDR3 sequence reads: CASSLSRPGTGTYYNQPQHF. CDR3 DNA sequence: TGTGCCAGCAGTTTATCGAGACCCGGGACAGGCACCTACTACAATCAGCCCCAGCATTTT.

This clone was seen once. The chain recombines TRBV5-1 with TRBJ1-6, with 12 positions matching TRBD1. CDR1 is SGHRS, CDR2 YFSETQ, per germline. There are 16 residues in the CDR3. The junction had 4 bases not matched to a gene; V was cut back by 0 bases and J by 9 bases. For the CDR3, the DNA is TGCGCCAGCAGCTTGGAGGGACAGGGGGCTATTTCACCCCTCCACTTT. Protein: CASSLEGQGAISPLHF. Using reference TRBV5-1 and TRBJ1-6 for the parts outside the CDR3, the full variable domain is KAGVTQTPRYLIKTRGQQVTLSCSPISGHRSVSWYQQTPGQGLQFLFEYFSETQRNKGNFPGRFSGRQFSNSRSEMNVSTLELGDSALYLCASSLEGQGAISPLHFGNGTRLTVT.

The chain employs TRBV6-5 and TRBJ2-2, with 7 bases identical to TRBD1. The germline CDR1 and CDR2 sequences are MNHEY and SVGAGI. The CDR3 totals 15 residues. The trim removed 6 bases at V and 5 bases at J, leaving 9 bases unmatched. CDR3 sequence (DNA): TGTGCCAGCAGCCAACAGGGGCGAGGGACCGGGGAGCTGTTTTTT. Translating gives CASSQQGRGTGELFF.

This sequence joins TRBV3-1 (or the pseudogene TRBV3-2) and TRBJ2-7; 12 bases are shared with TRBD2. V lost 3 bases to trimming and J lost 6 bases; unmatched junction nucleotides: 15. Germline V lookup: CDR1 LGHDT, CDR2 YNNKEL (reference sequence). This CDR3 is built from 18 residues. In DNA, the CDR3 is TGTGCCAGCAGCCACCACCTTAGACTAGCGGGAGAGGGGCTCGAGCAGTACTTC. Translated: CASSHHLRLAGEGLEQYF.

CDR3 region: CASSIPTGNNEQFF. The CDR3 nucleotides read TGTGCCAGCAGCATCCCCACGGGAAATAATGAGCAGTTCTTC. The V gene is TRBV7-2, the J gene TRBJ2-1; TRBD2 is a possible D gene (5 bases). Trimming shortened V by 5 bases and J by 7 bases, and 15 bases separated the two germline ends. CDR3 size: 14 residues. The germline V gene has CDR1 SGHTA and CDR2 FQGNSA.

The genes are TRBV27 and TRBJ1-1; a possible D gene is TRBD1 (5 bases). Germline-derived CDR1 and CDR2 are MNHEY and SMNVEV (reference sequence). Trimming pared 6 bases from V and 5 bases from J, leaving 22 bases between. The CDR3 consists of 16 residues. The CDR3 nucleotides read TGTGCCAGCAGCTACATTCACAGGACGGCGGAAACTGAAGCTTTCTTT. Translated: CASSYIHRTAETEAFF.

V usage is TRBV27 and J usage is TRBJ2-7; 8 nucleotides align to TRBD1. The CDR3 length is 15 residues. J was trimmed by 3 bases and V by 4 bases; bases with no gene match: 8. CDR1 MNHEY and CDR2 SMNVEV come from the germline V gene (reference sequence). The CDR3 DNA reads TGTGCCAGCAGTTCCCCAGGGACAGGAGACTACGAGCAGTACTTC. Amino acid sequence: CASSSPGTGDYEQYF.

The genes are TRBV11-2 and TRBJ2-1, with 8 positions matching TRBD2. The CDR3 totals 16 residues. V was pared by 0 bases and J by 7 bases, with 8 bases of the junction left unmatched. Germline V gene data show CDR1 as SGHAT and CDR2 as FQNNGV. The CDR3 protein is CASSLDRLAPVNEQFF. CDR3 sequence (DNA): TGTGCCAGCAGCTTAGACAGACTAGCGCCGGTGAATGAGCAGTTCTTC. Using reference TRBV11-2 and TRBJ2-1 for the parts outside the CDR3, the full variable domain is EAGVAQSPRYKIIEKRQSVAFWCNPISGHATLYWYQQILGQGPKLLIQFQNNGVVDDSQLPKDRFSAERLKGVDSTLKIQPAKLEDSAVYLCASSLDRLAPVNEQFFGPGTRLTVL.

This chain connects TRBV4-3 to TRBJ2-7, with D tentatively TRBD2 (6 bases). The CDR3 is 15 residues long. Germline CDR1 reads LGHNA; CDR2 reads YSLEER. V dropped 0 bases and J dropped 1 base, with 10 bases sitting between them. The CDR3 DNA reads TGCGCCAGCAGCCAAGAATGGCTAGCGTCCTACGAGCAGTACTTC. Translating it yields CASSQEWLASYEQYF.

The rearrangement links TRBV28 to TRBJ2-7; D unclear. CDR1 MDHEN and CDR2 SYDVKM come from the germline V gene. This CDR3 comprises 13 residues. The V gene lost 3 bases and the J gene lost 8 bases, with 14 bases spanning the gap. The CDR3: CASSFSQDRKQYF. DNA of the CDR3: TGTGCCAGCAGTTTTTCCCAGGATCGAAAGCAGTACTTC.